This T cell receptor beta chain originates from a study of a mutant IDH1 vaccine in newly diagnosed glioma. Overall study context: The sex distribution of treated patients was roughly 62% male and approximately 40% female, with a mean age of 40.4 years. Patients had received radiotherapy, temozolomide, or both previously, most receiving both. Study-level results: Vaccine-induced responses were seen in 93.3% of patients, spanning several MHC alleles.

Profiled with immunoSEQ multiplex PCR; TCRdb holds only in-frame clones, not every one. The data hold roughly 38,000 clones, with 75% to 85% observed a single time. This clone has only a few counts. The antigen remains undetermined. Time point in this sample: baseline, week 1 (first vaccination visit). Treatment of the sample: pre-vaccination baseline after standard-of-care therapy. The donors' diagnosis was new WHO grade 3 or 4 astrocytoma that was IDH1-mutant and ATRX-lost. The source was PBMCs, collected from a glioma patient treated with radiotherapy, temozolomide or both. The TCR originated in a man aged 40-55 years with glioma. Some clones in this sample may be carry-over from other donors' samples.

The DNA of the CDR3 is TGTGCCAGCTCACCATCGACCGGGAAGACTGAAGCTTTCTTT. It codes for CASSPSTGKTEAFF. The genes are TRBV18 and TRBJ1-1; D gene uncertain. V gave up 2 bases and J gave up 5 bases, with 12 bases separating them. The CDR3 runs to 14 residues. The germline V gene encodes CDR1 KGHSH and CDR2 LQKENI.